This is a list of T cell receptor beta chains from one sample in a study of regulatory T cells in long-lasting Graves disease. TCRdb re-called the multiplex PCR reads with MiXCR, one entry per CDR3 protein. The repertoire includes hundreds of thousands of distinct CDR3 sequences, approximately 15% of them detected once, and 7.8% sits in the top ten. The same sample was also used in a study of T cells in Graves' hyperthyroidism and ophthalmopathy.

The material was peripheral blood mononuclear cells (PBMCs), obtained at new diagnosis, from a patient treated with antithyroid drugs. These receptors were collected from a middle-aged woman with Graves disease. CDR3s include the opening cysteine and the closing phenylalanine or tryptophan. Fields, in order: CDR3 DNA, CDR3 protein, clone size, V gene, D gene, J gene. D genes are given only for firm matches. Not every row has a clone size; where given, it reads once, few, many or a size class.

DNA: TGTGCCAGCAGTGACACCCGCGGGACAGGGTCCTACAATGAGCAGTTCTTC; CDR3: CASSDTRGTGSYNEQFF; size: few; V: TRBV25-1; D: TRBD1; J: TRBJ2-1
DNA: TGTGCCAGCAGACCGGGACCGCTAATTTACGAGCAGTACTTC; CDR3: CASRPGPLIYEQYF; size: few; V: TRBV28; D: NA; J: TRBJ2-7
DNA: TGTGCCAGCAGTTACGTAAGGGGTTCTGGGAACACCATATATTTT; CDR3: CASSYVRGSGNTIYF; size: NA; V: TRBV6-5; D: NA; J: TRBJ1-3
DNA: TGTGCCAGCTCACCATCCACCGGGACAAACAATGAGCAGTTCTTC; CDR3: CASSPSTGTNNEQFF; size: many; V: TRBV18; D: NA; J: TRBJ2-1
DNA: TGTGCCATCAGTGACCAGTCTCGACGCACAGATACGCAGTATTTT; CDR3: CAISDQSRRTDTQYF; size: once; V: TRBV10-3; D: NA; J: TRBJ2-3
DNA: TGTGCCAGTAGTCCGGGACAGGGGGCGAGCACCGGGGAGCTGTTTTTT; CDR3: CASSPGQGASTGELFF; size: NA; V: TRBV19; D: TRBD1; J: TRBJ2-2
DNA: TGCGCCAGCAGCCCCCGCGGACCCGGAGTTGGGGCTTTCTTT; CDR3: CASSPRGPGVGAFF; size: few; V: TRBV4-3; D: NA; J: TRBJ1-1
DNA: TGCAGTGCTAGTCGGGAATCTGGTTACAATGAGCAGTTCTTC; CDR3: CSASRESGYNEQFF; size: many; V: TRBV20-1; D: NA; J: TRBJ2-1
DNA: TGTGCCAGCAGCTCCCTCCAGGGGGGAGAGACCCAGTACTTC; CDR3: CASSSLQGGETQYF; size: NA; V: TRBV7-9; D: NA; J: TRBJ2-5
DNA: TGTGCCAGCACACCGGGACGACCACAGCCCCAGCATTTT; CDR3: CASTPGRPQPQHF; size: many; V: TRBV28; D: NA; J: TRBJ1-5
DNA: TGTGCCAGTAGTATGTTGGGGACAGGACGCTCCTACAATGAGCAGTTCTTC; CDR3: CASSMLGTGRSYNEQFF; size: NA; V: TRBV19; D: TRBD1; J: TRBJ2-1
DNA: TGTGCCAGCTCACCACCCCGGACAGGCACAGATACGCAGTATTTT; CDR3: CASSPPRTGTDTQYF; size: many; V: TRBV18; D: NA; J: TRBJ2-3
DNA: TGTGCCAGCAGCTTTCCGGACAGGGGAACCCACAATGAGCAGTTCTTC; CDR3: CASSFPDRGTHNEQFF; size: many; V: TRBV7-2; D: TRBD1; J: TRBJ2-1
DNA: TGTGCCAGCAGTTTAGGCCCTCGGGCCGATACGCAGTATTTT; CDR3: CASSLGPRADTQYF; size: many; V: TRBV27; D: NA; J: TRBJ2-3
DNA: TGCAGTGCAACTCGGGCTACCGTCGGGGAGACCCAGTACTTC; CDR3: CSATRATVGETQYF; size: many; V: TRBV20-1; D: NA; J: TRBJ2-5
DNA: TGTGCCAGCAGCCCCCCAAGCCAACCTGCCGGGTACGAGCAGTACTTC; CDR3: CASSPPSQPAGYEQYF; size: few; V: TRBV13; D: NA; J: TRBJ2-7
DNA: TGCAGCGTTGAAGCCAGGACAGGGACCGGGGAGCTGTTTTTT; CDR3: CSVEARTGTGELFF; size: many; V: TRBV29-1; D: TRBD1; J: TRBJ2-2
DNA: TGTGCTAGTGGTTTGTCACCCCTCCGCGGGGGGGTTTACTATGGCTACACCTTC; CDR3: CASGLSPLRGGVYYGYTF; size: NA; V: TRBV12-5; D: NA; J: TRBJ1-2
DNA: TGTGCCAGCAGTTTAGCCGACTGGGACGAGCAGTACTTC; CDR3: CASSLADWDEQYF; size: many; V: TRBV12-3/TRBV12-4; D: NA; J: TRBJ2-7
DNA: TGTGCCAGCAGTTCCCATGCCTACAATGAGCAGTTCTTC; CDR3: CASSSHAYNEQFF; size: many; V: TRBV12-3/TRBV12-4; D: NA; J: TRBJ2-1
DNA: TGTGCCAGCTCACCTCCAGGGACTTCCCCGGGGACCGGGGAGCTGTTTTTT; CDR3: CASSPPGTSPGTGELFF; size: NA; V: TRBV18; D: NA; J: TRBJ2-2
DNA: TGTGCCAGCAGCTTAGAGTTGAAAAACATTCAGTACTTC; CDR3: CASSLELKNIQYF; size: few; V: TRBV7-2; D: NA; J: TRBJ2-4
DNA: TGTGCCAGCTCACCTAGGACAGGGCTGAACACTGAAGCTTTCTTT; CDR3: CASSPRTGLNTEAFF; size: NA; V: TRBV18; D: TRBD1; J: TRBJ1-1
DNA: TGCAGTGCCGCGGACAGGGGAACCTACGAGCAGTACTTC; CDR3: CSAADRGTYEQYF; size: many; V: TRBV20-1; D: TRBD1; J: TRBJ2-7
DNA: TGTGCCAGCAGTCTTAGCGGGAGGGGGGCTTACGAGCAGTACTTC; CDR3: CASSLSGRGAYEQYF; size: NA; V: TRBV6-2/TRBV6-3; D: TRBD2; J: TRBJ2-7
DNA: TGTGCCAGCAGCCAAGGAACAGGACGGCACTATGGCTACACCTTC; CDR3: CASSQGTGRHYGYTF; size: many; V: TRBV3-1; D: NA; J: TRBJ1-2
DNA: TGTGCCAGTAGTACCCGGACTAGCGCTTCCTACGAGCAGTACTTC; CDR3: CASSTRTSASYEQYF; size: many; V: TRBV19; D: TRBD2; J: TRBJ2-7
DNA: TGCGCCAGCAGCTTGGGGCCCTCTGGGGCCAACGTCCTGACTTTC; CDR3: CASSLGPSGANVLTF; size: NA; V: TRBV5-1; D: NA; J: TRBJ2-6
DNA: TGCGCCAGCAGCCAAGTAGCGGGGGGAACTGAAGCTTTCTTT; CDR3: CASSQVAGGTEAFF; size: few; V: TRBV4-3; D: NA; J: TRBJ1-1
DNA: TGTGCCAGCAGCGACGGGACTCTCCGTAGGAATGAGCAGTTCTTC; CDR3: CASSDGTLRRNEQFF; size: NA; V: TRBV6-2/TRBV6-3; D: NA; J: TRBJ2-1
DNA: TGCAGCGTTGAGGTGGGACTAAACACCGGGGAGCTGTTTTTT; CDR3: CSVEVGLNTGELFF; size: NA; V: TRBV29-1; D: TRBD2; J: TRBJ2-2
DNA: TGTGCCAGCAGGGAGACAGGGCGAGATGAGCAGTTCTTC; CDR3: CASRETGRDEQFF; size: NA; V: TRBV6-2/TRBV6-3; D: TRBD1; J: TRBJ2-1
DNA: TGCGCCAGTACATACGACAGGGTGGGCCGAGACAATGAGCAGTTCTTC; CDR3: CASTYDRVGRDNEQFF; size: NA; V: TRBV5-1; D: TRBD1; J: TRBJ2-1
DNA: TGTGCCAGCAGCTTAATAAATGGCTACACCTTC; CDR3: CASSLINGYTF; size: many; V: TRBV11-2; D: NA; J: TRBJ1-2
DNA: TGTGCCAGCAGGACAGGGGGCATATATGGCTACACCTTC; CDR3: CASRTGGIYGYTF; size: many; V: TRBV2; D: TRBD1; J: TRBJ1-2
DNA: TGTGCCAGCAGTGAGAGATACAGGGCCACAGATACGCAGTATTTT; CDR3: CASSERYRATDTQYF; size: many; V: TRBV2; D: NA; J: TRBJ2-3
DNA: TGTGCCAGCTCACCGGACAGCGCAGGCTACACCTTC; CDR3: CASSPDSAGYTF; size: many; V: TRBV18; D: NA; J: TRBJ1-2
DNA: TGTGCCAGCAGGCTGCAAAATAGCAATCAGCCCCAGCATTTT; CDR3: CASRLQNSNQPQHF; size: many; V: TRBV2; D: NA; J: TRBJ1-5
DNA: TGTGCCAGTAGTATAGACTCAGGGGGCGTCCCCCGCCCCCAGCATTTT; CDR3: CASSIDSGGVPRPQHF; size: few; V: TRBV19; D: TRBD1; J: TRBJ1-5
DNA: TGTGCCAGCAGTGAAACTGGAAAACTGTTTTTT; CDR3: CASSETGKLFF; size: NA; V: TRBV25-1; D: NA; J: TRBJ1-4
DNA: TGTGCCAGCAGCCCCGGGACTAGCGGGAGAACCGGGGAGCTGTTTTTT; CDR3: CASSPGTSGRTGELFF; size: once; V: TRBV2; D: TRBD2; J: TRBJ2-2
DNA: TGTGCCAGCAGTGACCAGTATCCAGATACGCAGTATTTT; CDR3: CASSDQYPDTQYF; size: few; V: TRBV6-1; D: NA; J: TRBJ2-3
DNA: TGTGCCACAACGGGGCCGGACTCCTACGAGCAGTACTTC; CDR3: CATTGPDSYEQYF; size: NA; V: TRBV28; D: NA; J: TRBJ2-7
DNA: TGTGCCAGCAGTGAGCGGGCCTCCTACAATGAGCAGTTCTTC; CDR3: CASSERASYNEQFF; size: many; V: TRBV25-1; D: NA; J: TRBJ2-1
DNA: TGCAGTGCTAGAGGGGTGGACCAAGAGATCGTCTACGAGCAGTACTTC; CDR3: CSARGVDQEIVYEQYF; size: NA; V: TRBV20-1; D: NA; J: TRBJ2-7
DNA: TGTGCCAGCAGCGGACTAGCGGGAGAGACCCAGTACTTC; CDR3: CASSGLAGETQYF; size: many; V: TRBV2; D: TRBD2; J: TRBJ2-5
DNA: TGTGCCACCGCTAGATCTTCTTCCGGCACAGATACGCAGTATTTT; CDR3: CATARSSSGTDTQYF; size: NA; V: TRBV11-3; D: NA; J: TRBJ2-3
DNA: TGTGCCATCAGGCGTAGGACAGAAGACTATGGCTACACCTTC; CDR3: CAIRRRTEDYGYTF; size: many; V: TRBV10-3; D: NA; J: TRBJ1-2
DNA: TGTGCCAGCAGTTTATCGGGGGGGAGGAATCAGCCCCAGCATTTT; CDR3: CASSLSGGRNQPQHF; size: many; V: TRBV12-3/TRBV12-4; D: NA; J: TRBJ1-5
DNA: TGTGCCACCAGTGAGACCGGGACATCGAACACCGGGGAGCTGTTTTTT; CDR3: CATSETGTSNTGELFF; size: NA; V: TRBV24-1; D: NA; J: TRBJ2-2